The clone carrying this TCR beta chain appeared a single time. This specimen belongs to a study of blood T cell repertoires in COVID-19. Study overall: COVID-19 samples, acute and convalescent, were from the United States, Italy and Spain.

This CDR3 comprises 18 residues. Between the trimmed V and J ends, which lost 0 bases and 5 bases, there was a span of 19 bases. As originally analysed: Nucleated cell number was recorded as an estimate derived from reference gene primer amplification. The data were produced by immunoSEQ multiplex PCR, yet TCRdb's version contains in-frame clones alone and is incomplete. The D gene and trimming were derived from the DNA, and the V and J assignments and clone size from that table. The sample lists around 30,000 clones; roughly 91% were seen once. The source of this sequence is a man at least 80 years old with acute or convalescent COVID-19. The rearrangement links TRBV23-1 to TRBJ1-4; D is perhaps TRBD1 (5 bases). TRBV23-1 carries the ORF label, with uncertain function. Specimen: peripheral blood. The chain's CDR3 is CASSQSAGKPRGNEKLFF. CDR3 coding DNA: TGCGCCAGCAGTCAATCGGCGGGCAAGCCCCGGGGGAATGAAAAACTGTTTTTT.